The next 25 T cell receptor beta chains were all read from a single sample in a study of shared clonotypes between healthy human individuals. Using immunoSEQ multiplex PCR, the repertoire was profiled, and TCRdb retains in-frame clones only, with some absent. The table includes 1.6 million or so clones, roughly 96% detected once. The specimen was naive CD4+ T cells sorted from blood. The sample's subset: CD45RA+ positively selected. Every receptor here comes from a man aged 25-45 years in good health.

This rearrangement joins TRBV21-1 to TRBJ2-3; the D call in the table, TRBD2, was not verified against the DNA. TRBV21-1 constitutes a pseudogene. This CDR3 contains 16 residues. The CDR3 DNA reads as TGTGCCAGCAGCAAAGTCGGGAGTCCGAGCACAGATACGCAGTATTTT. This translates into CASSKVGSPSTDTQYF.

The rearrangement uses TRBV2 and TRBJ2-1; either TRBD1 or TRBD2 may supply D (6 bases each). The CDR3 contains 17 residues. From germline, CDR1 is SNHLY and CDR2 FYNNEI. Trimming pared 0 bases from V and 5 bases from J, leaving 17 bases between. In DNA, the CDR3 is TGTGCCAGCAGTGAAGCGTCCGGGGGCAGGAGGGACAATGAGCAGTTCTTC. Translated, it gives CASSEASGGRRDNEQFF. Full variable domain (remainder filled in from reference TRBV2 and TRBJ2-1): EPEVTQTPSHQVTQMGQEVILRCVPISNHLYFYWYRQILGQKVEFLVSFYNNEISEKSEIFDDQFSVERPDGSNFTLKIRSTKLEDSAMYFCASSEASGGRRDNEQFFGPGTRLTVL.

In DNA form, the CDR3 reads TGCGCCAGCAGTCAATCGAGGAGACAGGGAAGTGGCTACACCTTC. Encoded protein: CASSQSRRQGSGYTF. V and J are TRBV23-1 and TRBJ1-2, with 7 bases matching TRBD1. TRBV23-1 is designated an ORF whose function remains uncertain. The CDR3 is 15 residues long. Germline trimming cut 0 bases from V and 7 bases from J; bases unmatched to any gene: 8.

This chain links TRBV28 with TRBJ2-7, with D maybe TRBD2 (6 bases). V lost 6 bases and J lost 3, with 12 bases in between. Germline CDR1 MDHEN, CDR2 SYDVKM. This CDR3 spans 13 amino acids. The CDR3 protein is CASRGLTSYEQYF. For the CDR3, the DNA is TGTGCCAGCAGAGGCCTGACTAGCTACGAGCAGTACTTC.

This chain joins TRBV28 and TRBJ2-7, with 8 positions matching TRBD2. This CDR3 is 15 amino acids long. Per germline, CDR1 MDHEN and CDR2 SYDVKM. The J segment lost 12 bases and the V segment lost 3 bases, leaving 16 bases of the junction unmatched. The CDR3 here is CASSFTAGVSFPPYF. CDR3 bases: TGTGCCAGCAGTTTCACAGCGGGAGTGAGTTTCCCCCCGTACTTC.

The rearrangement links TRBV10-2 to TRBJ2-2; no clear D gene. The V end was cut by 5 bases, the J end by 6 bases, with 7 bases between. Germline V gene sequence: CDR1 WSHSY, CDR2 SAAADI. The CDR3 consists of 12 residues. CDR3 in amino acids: CASSPLAGELFF. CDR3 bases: TGCGCCAGCAGTCCGTTGGCCGGGGAGCTGTTTTTT.

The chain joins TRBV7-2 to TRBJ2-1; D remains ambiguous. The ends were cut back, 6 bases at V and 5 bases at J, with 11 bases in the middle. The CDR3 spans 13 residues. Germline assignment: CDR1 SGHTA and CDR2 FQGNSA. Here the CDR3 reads CASSLRPDNEQFF. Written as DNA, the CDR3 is TGTGCCAGCAGTCTAAGGCCAGACAATGAGCAGTTCTTC.

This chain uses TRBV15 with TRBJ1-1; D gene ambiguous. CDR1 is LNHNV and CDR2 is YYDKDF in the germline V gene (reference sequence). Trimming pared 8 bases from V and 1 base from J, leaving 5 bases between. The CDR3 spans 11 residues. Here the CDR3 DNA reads TGTGCCACCCGCCAGAACACTGAAGCTTTCTTT. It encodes CATRQNTEAFF.

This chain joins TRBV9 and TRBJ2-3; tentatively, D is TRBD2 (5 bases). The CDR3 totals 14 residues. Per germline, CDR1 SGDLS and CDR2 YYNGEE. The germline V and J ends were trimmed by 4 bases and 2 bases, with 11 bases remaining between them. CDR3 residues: CASSPDSSTDTQYF. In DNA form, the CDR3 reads TGTGCCAGCAGCCCGGACTCATCCACAGATACGCAGTATTTT.

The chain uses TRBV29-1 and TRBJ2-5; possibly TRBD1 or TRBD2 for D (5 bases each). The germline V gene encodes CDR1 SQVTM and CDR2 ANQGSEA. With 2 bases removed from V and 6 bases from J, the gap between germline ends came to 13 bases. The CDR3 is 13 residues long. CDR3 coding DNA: TGCAGCGTTGAATCGAGGGGTTTAAAGACCCAGTACTTC. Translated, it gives CSVESRGLKTQYF.

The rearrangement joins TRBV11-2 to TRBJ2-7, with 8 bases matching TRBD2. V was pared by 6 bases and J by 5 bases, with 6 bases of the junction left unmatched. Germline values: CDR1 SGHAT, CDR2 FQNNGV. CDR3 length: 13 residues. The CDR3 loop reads CASRGSGIHEQYF. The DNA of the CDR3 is TGTGCCAGCAGAGGTAGCGGGATCCACGAGCAGTACTTC. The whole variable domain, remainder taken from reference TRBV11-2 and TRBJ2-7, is EAGVAQSPRYKIIEKRQSVAFWCNPISGHATLYWYQQILGQGPKLLIQFQNNGVVDDSQLPKDRFSAERLKGVDSTLKIQPAKLEDSAVYLCASRGSGIHEQYFGPGTRLTVT.

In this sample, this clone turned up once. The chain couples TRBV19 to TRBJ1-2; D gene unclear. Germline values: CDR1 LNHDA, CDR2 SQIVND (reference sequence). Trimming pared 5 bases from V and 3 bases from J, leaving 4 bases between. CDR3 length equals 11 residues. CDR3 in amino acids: CASSLDYGYTF. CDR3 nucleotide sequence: TGTGCCAGTAGTTTGGACTATGGCTACACCTTC.

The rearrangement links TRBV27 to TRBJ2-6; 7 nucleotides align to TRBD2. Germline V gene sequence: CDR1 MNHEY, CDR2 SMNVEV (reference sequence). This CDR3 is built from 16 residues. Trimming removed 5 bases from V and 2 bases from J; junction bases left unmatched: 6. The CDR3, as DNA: TGTGCCAGCAGTCTCCTTCGGGGGGCTGGGGCCAACGTCCTGACTTTC. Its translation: CASSLLRGAGANVLTF.

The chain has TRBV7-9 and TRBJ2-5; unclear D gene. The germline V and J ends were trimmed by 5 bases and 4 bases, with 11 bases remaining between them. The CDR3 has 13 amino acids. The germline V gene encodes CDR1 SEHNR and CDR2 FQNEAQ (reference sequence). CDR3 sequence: CASSLPLSETQYF. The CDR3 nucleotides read TGTGCCAGCAGCCTCCCCCTATCAGAGACCCAGTACTTC.

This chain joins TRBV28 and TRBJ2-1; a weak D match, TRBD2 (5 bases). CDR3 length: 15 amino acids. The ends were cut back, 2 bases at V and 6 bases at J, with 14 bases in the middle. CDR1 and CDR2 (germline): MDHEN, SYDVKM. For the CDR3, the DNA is TGTGCCAGCAGTTTAGCGCGCGGGCGCGCCAATGAGCAGTTCTTC. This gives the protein CASSLARGRANEQFF.

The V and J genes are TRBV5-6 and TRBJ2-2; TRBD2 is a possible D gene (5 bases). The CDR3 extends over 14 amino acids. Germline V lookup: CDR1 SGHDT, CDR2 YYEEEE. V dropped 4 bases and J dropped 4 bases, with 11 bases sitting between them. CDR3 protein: CASSTSRGTGELFF. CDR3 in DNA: TGTGCCAGCAGCACTAGTCGCGGCACCGGGGAGCTGTTTTTT.

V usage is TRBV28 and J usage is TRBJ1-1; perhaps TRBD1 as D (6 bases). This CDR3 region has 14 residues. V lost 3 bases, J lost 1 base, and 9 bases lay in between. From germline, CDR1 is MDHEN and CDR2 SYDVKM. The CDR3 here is CASSFHRANTEAFF. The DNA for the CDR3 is TGTGCCAGCAGTTTTCACAGGGCGAACACTGAAGCTTTCTTT.

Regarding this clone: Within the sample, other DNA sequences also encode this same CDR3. The CDR3 nucleotides read TGCGCCAGCAGCTTGGTAGCAGGGGACAATGAGCAGTTCTTC. Its protein product is CASSLVAGDNEQFF. The chain joins TRBV5-1 to TRBJ2-1; D may be TRBD1 (6 bases). This CDR3 is built from 14 residues. Germline values: CDR1 SGHRS, CDR2 YFSETQ. The ends were cut back, 0 bases at V and 5 bases at J, with 9 bases in the middle.

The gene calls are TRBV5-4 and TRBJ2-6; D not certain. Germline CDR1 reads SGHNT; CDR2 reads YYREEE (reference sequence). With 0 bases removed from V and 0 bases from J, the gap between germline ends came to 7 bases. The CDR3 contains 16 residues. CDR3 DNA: TGTGCCAGCAGCTTGGGGTCAACCTCTGGGGCCAACGTCCTGACTTTC. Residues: CASSLGSTSGANVLTF.

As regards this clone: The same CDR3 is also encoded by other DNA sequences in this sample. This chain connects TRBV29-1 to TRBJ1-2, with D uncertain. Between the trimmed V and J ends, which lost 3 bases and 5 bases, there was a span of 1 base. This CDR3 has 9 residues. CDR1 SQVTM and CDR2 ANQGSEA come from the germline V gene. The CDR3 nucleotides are TGCAGCGTTGAGTATGGCTACACCTTC. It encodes CSVEYGYTF.

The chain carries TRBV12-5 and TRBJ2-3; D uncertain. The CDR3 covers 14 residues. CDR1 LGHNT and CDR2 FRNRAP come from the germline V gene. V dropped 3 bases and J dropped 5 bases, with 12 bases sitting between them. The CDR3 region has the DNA TGTGCTAGTGGTTTCTCCCGAAGGCTAGATACGCAGTATTTT. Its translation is CASGFSRRLDTQYF.

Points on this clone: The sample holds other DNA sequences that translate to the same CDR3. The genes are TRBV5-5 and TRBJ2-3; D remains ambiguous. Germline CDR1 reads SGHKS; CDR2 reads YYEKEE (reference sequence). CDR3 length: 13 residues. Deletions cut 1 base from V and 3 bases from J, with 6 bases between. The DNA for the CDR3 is TGTGCCAGCAGCTTGTCCGGGACAGATACGCAGTATTTT. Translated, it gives CASSLSGTDTQYF.

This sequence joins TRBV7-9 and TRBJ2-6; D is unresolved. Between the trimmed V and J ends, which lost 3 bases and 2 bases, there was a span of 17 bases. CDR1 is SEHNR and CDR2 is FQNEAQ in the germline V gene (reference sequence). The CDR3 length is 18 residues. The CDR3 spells CASSFATPGVAGANVLTF. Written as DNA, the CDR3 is TGTGCCAGCAGCTTCGCTACACCCGGAGTGGCTGGGGCCAACGTCCTGACTTTC. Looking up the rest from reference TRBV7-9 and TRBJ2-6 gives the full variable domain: DTGVSQNPRHKITKRGQNVTFRCDPISEHNRLYWYRQTLGQGPEFLTYFQNEAQLEKSRLLSDRFSAERPKGSFSTLEIQRTEQGDSAMYLCASSFATPGVAGANVLTFGAGSRLTVL.

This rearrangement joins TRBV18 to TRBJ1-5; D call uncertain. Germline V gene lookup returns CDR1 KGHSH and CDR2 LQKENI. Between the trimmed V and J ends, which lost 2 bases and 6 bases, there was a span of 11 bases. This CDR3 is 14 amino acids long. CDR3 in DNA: TGTGCCAGCTCACCAGTGCCCGTGGGTCAGCCCCAGCATTTT. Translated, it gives CASSPVPVGQPQHF.

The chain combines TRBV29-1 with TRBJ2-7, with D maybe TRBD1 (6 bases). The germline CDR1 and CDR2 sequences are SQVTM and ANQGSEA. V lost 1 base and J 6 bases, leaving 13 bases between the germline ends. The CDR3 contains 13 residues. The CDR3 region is CSVEVTGSGEQYF. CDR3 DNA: TGCAGCGTTGAAGTCACAGGGTCGGGCGAGCAGTACTTC.